This TCR beta chain was sequenced in a study of neurological immune-mediated disorders. In this sample, this clonotype turned up many times. Its antigen is not known. Study results and caveats: None of the CDR3 amino acid sequences found in expanded clones was shared across subjects. This suggests that the TCR-beta repertoires were private in all groups. According to phylogenetic grouping, one related-CDR3 cluster, a possible signature, contained the repertoires of 18 of 34 multiple sclerosis patients.

The cDNA was generated through 5'RACE incorporating 10-nucleotide random UMIs. TCRdb re-analysed the 5' RACE reads in MiXCR, keeping a single row per CDR3 protein. The data contain roughly 71,000 distinct CDR3 sequences, approximately 4.1% of them singletons. The ends were cut back, 5 bases at V and 0 bases at J, with 11 bases in the middle. The germline CDR1 and CDR2 sequences are SGHNT and YENEEA. There are 14 residues in the CDR3. The chain recombines TRBV11-3 with TRBJ2-7; possibly TRBD1 or TRBD2 for D (5 bases each). The sequenced sample consisted of PBMCs. The clonotype comes from a man aged 30-40 years with multiple sclerosis. The CDR3 is CASSPRDASYEQYF. CDR3 sequence (DNA): TGTGCCAGCAGCCCCCGGGACGCCTCCTACGAGCAGTACTTC. Complete variable domain (other parts from reference TRBV11-3 and TRBJ2-7): EAGVVQSPRYKIIEKKQPVAFWCNPISGHNTLYWYLQNLGQGPELLIRYENEEAVDDSQLPKDRFSAERLKGVDSTLKIQPAELGDSAVYLCASSPRDASYEQYFGPGTRLTVT.